The 16 T cell receptor beta chains below were found in one sample sequenced in a study of patients and donors after allogeneic stem cell transplantation. One entry per CDR3 protein results from TCRdb running MiXCR on the RT-PCR reads. The table records 200,000 to 250,000 distinct CDR3 sequences, 11% to 15% of them present only once. The specimen sequenced was blood, either unsorted or a sorted T cell fraction (not recorded which). Receptor source: a human donor who was either an allogeneic HSCT recipient or a stem cell or donor lymphocyte infusion donor (not recorded which). It is not recorded whose cells these are; they may come from a transplant donor.

This clonotype appeared a few times. This chain connects TRBV15 to TRBJ1-3, with D possibly TRBD1 on 5 matching bases. The germline V gene encodes CDR1 LNHNV and CDR2 YYDKDF (reference sequence). V lost 1 base and J lost 2, with 9 bases in between. This CDR3 contains 15 residues. Here the CDR3 reads CATSRAGGAGNTIYF. The DNA for the CDR3 is TGTGCCACCAGCAGAGCCGGGGGAGCTGGAAACACCATATATTTT.

The sample holds a few counts of this clonotype. This chain links TRBV9 with TRBJ2-2, with 10 bases fitting TRBD2. Germline CDR1 reads SGDLS; CDR2 reads YYNGEE. CDR3 length: 20 amino acids. The junction had 14 bases not matched to a gene; V was cut back by 3 bases and J by 0 bases. The CDR3 DNA reads as TGTGCCAGCAGCGCCCAGAGTAGGGCTAGCGGGGGCCCGAACACCGGGGAGCTGTTTTTT. Translated: CASSAQSRASGGPNTGELFF. Variable domain in full (rest from reference TRBV9 and TRBJ2-2): DSGVTQTPKHLITATGQRVTLRCSPRSGDLSVYWYQQSLDQGLQFLIQYYNGEERAKGNILERFSAQQFPDLHSELNLSSLELGDSALYFCASSAQSRASGGPNTGELFFGEGSRLTVL.

Ten or more counts support this clonotype. V and J are TRBV20-1 and TRBJ2-7, with a tentative D call TRBD1 (7 bases). CDR3 length: 14 amino acids. V gave up 3 bases and J gave up 3 bases, with 15 bases separating them. Germline CDR1 and CDR2: DFQATT and SNEGSKA (reference sequence). The CDR3 DNA sequence: TGCAGTGCTAGTAGGGCAGGGGGAGGCTACGAGCAGTACTTC. Its protein product is CSASRAGGGYEQYF.

This clonotype was counted many times. The genes are TRBV5-1 and TRBJ1-2; the D gene is possibly TRBD1 (6 bases). The CDR3 has 15 residues. From germline, CDR1 is SGHRS and CDR2 YFSETQ. The ends were cut back, 4 bases at V and 1 base at J, with 14 bases in the middle. CDR3 bases: TGCGCCAGCAGCGTTGGCACAGGGAGTAACTATGGCTACACCTTC. Translating gives CASSVGTGSNYGYTF.

The CDR3 loop is CASSLVRGDEQFF. CDR3 coding DNA: TGTGCCAGCAGCTTAGTTCGGGGAGATGAGCAGTTCTTC. V and J are TRBV7-2 and TRBJ2-1; D is possibly TRBD2 (5 bases). Germline values: CDR1 SGHTA, CDR2 FQGNSA. The CDR3 contains 13 residues. V shed 1 base and J shed 8 bases, with 9 bases lying between them.

This clonotype was found many times. The chain uses TRBV6-2 or TRBV6-3 and TRBJ1-6, with 7 bases matching TRBD1. In germline, CDR1 is MNHEY, CDR2 SVGEGT. V shed 0 bases, J shed 0 bases, and the junction held 11 bases outside the gene matches. This CDR3 has 20 amino acids. CDR3 residues: CASSYSGVGGPSSYNSPLHF. CDR3 nucleotide sequence: TGTGCCAGCAGTTACTCTGGGGTAGGGGGCCCCAGCTCCTATAATTCACCCCTCCACTTT.

This clonotype showed up many times. The chain couples TRBV2 to TRBJ1-2; no clear D. Deletions cut 6 bases from V and 0 bases from J, with 11 bases between. This CDR3 has 14 residues. Germline-derived CDR1 and CDR2 are SNHLY and FYNNEI. The CDR3 bases are TGTGCCAGCAGGTCAGGTAGCACTAACTATGGCTACACCTTC. It codes for CASRSGSTNYGYTF.

This clonotype appeared a single time. The chain links TRBV14 to TRBJ2-1; 11 bases map to TRBD2. Germline CDR1 is SGHDN and CDR2 is FVKESK. V lost 1 base to trimming and J lost 5 bases; unmatched junction nucleotides: 19. This CDR3 is built from 21 residues. CDR3 in amino acids: CASSQGTSRVDSGRADNEQFF. DNA for the CDR3: TGTGCCAGCAGCCAAGGTACCTCGAGGGTTGATAGCGGGAGGGCCGACAATGAGCAGTTCTTC.

This clonotype showed up just a few times. This chain joins TRBV7-8 and TRBJ2-3; no firm D call. This CDR3 is built from 16 residues. Per germline, CDR1 SGHVS and CDR2 FQNEAQ. V was cut by 2 bases and J by 2 bases, with 14 bases left in between. The CDR3 sequence: CASSLKEGSVTDTQYF. CDR3 nucleotides: TGTGCCAGCAGCTTAAAAGAAGGGTCTGTCACAGATACGCAGTATTTT.

The V gene is TRBV5-1, the J gene TRBJ2-3, with unresolved D. Germline V lookup: CDR1 SGHRS, CDR2 YFSETQ. V gave up 4 bases and J gave up 0 bases, with 12 bases separating them. CDR3 size: 15 residues. CDR3 coding DNA: TGCGCCAGCAGCCCTGATGGCTATAGCACAGATACGCAGTATTTT. Its translation is CASSPDGYSTDTQYF. Together with reference TRBV5-1 and TRBJ2-3, the CDR3 gives the full variable domain: KAGVTQTPRYLIKTRGQQVTLSCSPISGHRSVSWYQQTPGQGLQFLFEYFSETQRNKGNFPGRFSGRQFSNSRSEMNVSTLELGDSALYLCASSPDGYSTDTQYFGPGTRLTVL.

This chain connects TRBV7-9 to TRBJ2-1, with 7 bases matching TRBD2. CDR3 length equals 13 residues. CDR1 and CDR2 from the germline V gene are SEHNR and FQNEAQ (reference sequence). Germline trimming cut 7 bases from V and 4 bases from J; bases unmatched to any gene: 4. The CDR3 region has the DNA TGTGCCAGCACTAGCGGAGGTTACAATGAGCAGTTCTTC. Amino acids: CASTSGGYNEQFF. Full variable domain (outside the CDR3, taken from reference TRBV7-9 and TRBJ2-1): DTGVSQNPRHKITKRGQNVTFRCDPISEHNRLYWYRQTLGQGPEFLTYFQNEAQLEKSRLLSDRFSAERPKGSFSTLEIQRTEQGDSAMYLCASTSGGYNEQFFGPGTRLTVL.

There are a few counts of this clonotype. This CDR3 reads CASSLLSGTGGPNQPQHF. In DNA, the CDR3 is TGTGCCAGCAGCCTACTTTCCGGGACAGGGGGCCCGAATCAGCCCCAGCATTTT. The rearrangement joins TRBV12-3 or TRBV12-4 to TRBJ1-5; 12 bases align to TRBD1. This CDR3 comprises 18 residues. Trimming at V came to 6 bases and at J to 4 bases, leaving 13 bases not matched to a gene.

This clonotype was observed many times. This chain links TRBV7-2 with TRBJ2-3, with 11 nucleotides matching TRBD2. Per the germline V gene, CDR1 is SGHTA and CDR2 is FQGNSA. This CDR3 spans 14 amino acids. The junction had 8 bases not matched to a gene; V was cut back by 8 bases and J by 7 bases. The CDR3 here is CASLSGGALNTQYF. The CDR3 DNA sequence: TGTGCCAGCCTTAGCGGGGGGGCTTTAAATACGCAGTATTTT.

V gene TRBV6-1 combines with J gene TRBJ1-2; D unclear. Germline V gives CDR1 MNHNS, CDR2 SASEGT. Trimming removed 6 bases from V and 4 bases from J, with 9 bases in between. This CDR3 has 12 residues. CDR3 coding DNA: TGTGCCAGCAGCCCTTGGGGCTATGGCTACACCTTC. Translation: CASSPWGYGYTF.

The chain recombines TRBV30 with TRBJ2-5; D may correspond to TRBD1 or TRBD2 (6 bases each). The length of the CDR3 is 16 residues. Germline CDR1 GTSNPN, CDR2 SVGIG (reference sequence). The V and J ends lost 0 bases and 5 bases respectively, with 19 bases between them. CDR3 loop: CAWSVHTPLGGETQYF. The DNA for the CDR3 is TGTGCCTGGAGTGTACATACCCCCCTAGGGGGGGAGACCCAGTACTTC.

This clonotype has at least ten counts. The chain has TRBV7-2 and TRBJ2-3; D possibly corresponds to TRBD1 (5 bases). Germline loops: CDR1 SGHTA, CDR2 FQGNSA. Trimming took 4 bases from V and 0 from J, leaving 11 bases between them. This CDR3 comprises 15 residues. CDR3 sequence reads: CASSSLGRSTDTQYF. The CDR3 DNA sequence: TGTGCCAGCAGCTCTCTGGGGCGGAGCACAGATACGCAGTATTTT.